A selection of T cell receptor beta chains follows, all from one sample in a study of blood T cell repertoires in COVID-19. Sequencing was performed with immunoSEQ multiplex PCR; in TCRdb, only in-frame clones are kept and a portion is missing. The sample consists of 200,000 to 250,000 clones, around 83% of them appearing once. The sample was PBMCs or T cells enriched from blood (not recorded which). The source of these receptors is a woman in her thirties or forties who had recovered from COVID-19. Both conserved end residues are part of each CDR3.

14 TRBJ2-2 TRBV7-2 CASSLTSGTGELFF
16 TRBJ2-1 TRBV5-1 CASSLDRGNVFNEQFF
14 TRBJ1-6 TRBV11-3 CASSLGTGNSPLHF
14 TRBJ2-1 TRBV2 CASVRLETNAKQFF
14 TRBJ2-4 TRBV27 CASSSAGGQGIQYF
14 TRBJ1-1 TRBV30 CAWRPKWANTEAFF
15 TRBJ2-3 TRBV7-2 CASSLVGSLPDTQYF
16 TRBJ1-6 TRBV5-1 CASSLATGIGNSPLHF
12 TRBJ2-3 TRBV5-1 CASSFNTDTQYF
13 TRBJ2-3 TRBV7-8 CASSFPSADTQYF
16 TRBJ2-2 TRBV30 CAWSVDRAIRTGELFF
16 TRBJ1-5 TRBV27 CASSLVGTLPREPQHF
11 TRBJ2-7 TRBV28 CASSLRAEQYF
14 TRBJ2-7 TRBV7-2 CASSLGRELYEQYF
14 TRBJ2-3 TRBV7-7 CASSPRDRADTQYF
16 TRBJ2-5 TRBV7-9 CASSLDTAGGRETQYF
14 TRBJ1-5 TRBV5-1 CASSLGDIHQPQHF
16 TRBJ2-1 TRBV7-2 CASSPQPGQGFYEQFF
15 TRBJ2-3 TRBV3-1/TRBV3-2 CASSQGVAGADTQYF
15 TRBJ2-1 TRBV5-1 CASSLAVFSYNEQFF
13 TRBJ2-1 TRBV5-4 CASHAASNNEQFF
16 TRBJ2-3 TRBV5-1 CASSDDRGASTDTQYF
17 TRBJ2-3 TRBV5-1 CASNRGVLADITDTQYF
14 TRBJ1-5 TRBV9 CASSVGGPNQPQHF
13 TRBJ2-1 TRBV3-1/TRBV3-2 CASSQAGDNEQFF
14 TRBJ2-1 TRBV5-1 CASSLLVVGDEQFF
13 TRBJ2-7 TRBV19 CASGTGKSYEQYF
13 TRBJ1-2 TRBV28 CASSPARGSGYTF
13 TRBJ2-3 TRBV19 CASSPWGGRTQYF
13 TRBJ2-7 TRBV6-6 CASSTNRAYEQYF
20 TRBJ2-1 TRBV4-1 CASSQEWLRSGGAWGNEQFF
15 TRBJ1-1 TRBV6-5 CASSYSRGAGTEAFF
14 TRBJ1-2 TRBV28 CASTPTGGPYGYTF
14 TRBJ1-3 TRBV9 CASSVQGLGNTIYF
12 TRBJ1-2 TRBV6-6 CASSPSQGGYTF
12 TRBJ1-2 TRBV5-1 CASSLADYGYTF
12 TRBJ2-3 TRBV11-2 CASSSSTDTQYF
16 TRBJ2-3 TRBV24-1 CATSGLAGLNTDTQYF
14 TRBJ2-2 TRBV7-2 CASSAGLNTGELFF
15 TRBJ2-2 TRBV19 CASSISSANTGELFF
18 TRBJ2-4 TRBV4-3 CASSQWDRDDLAKNIQYF
14 TRBJ2-7 TRBV27 CASSLSPSGYEQYF
13 TRBJ1-2 TRBV5-1 CASSPTGKEGYTF
14 TRBJ1-6 TRBV3-1/TRBV3-2 CASSLRDSNSPLHF
15 TRBJ1-6 TRBV7-9 CASSLASTGRSPLHF
13 TRBJ2-7 TRBV28 CASRTGGTYEQYF
14 TRBJ1-1 TRBV5-1 CASSLATLNTEAFF
13 TRBJ2-1 TRBV7-9 CASETSGSNEQFF
17 TRBJ2-3 TRBV6-4 CASSDRGTSGSTDTQYF
16 TRBJ1-6 TRBV18 CASSPPSRGVDSPLHF
17 TRBJ2-4 TRBV7-9 CASSPRLQGSLLNIQYF
15 TRBJ2-3 TRBV5-1 CASSPGVGGTDTQYF
14 TRBJ2-1 TRBV24-1 CATGTSGIYNEQFF
11 TRBJ1-2 TRBV3-1/TRBV3-2 CASSLRGGYTF
14 TRBJ1-2 TRBV3-1/TRBV3-2 CASSHFDRGYGYTF
16 TRBJ2-5 TRBV6-5 CASSYSGTGFQETQYF
15 TRBJ1-3 TRBV7-2 CASSYLDRGGNTIYF
16 TRBJ1-5 TRBV2 CASSQTGTGEAQPQHF
11 TRBJ1-1 TRBV19 CASSARTGAFF
15 TRBJ1-5 TRBV19 CASSGGSDSSQPQHF